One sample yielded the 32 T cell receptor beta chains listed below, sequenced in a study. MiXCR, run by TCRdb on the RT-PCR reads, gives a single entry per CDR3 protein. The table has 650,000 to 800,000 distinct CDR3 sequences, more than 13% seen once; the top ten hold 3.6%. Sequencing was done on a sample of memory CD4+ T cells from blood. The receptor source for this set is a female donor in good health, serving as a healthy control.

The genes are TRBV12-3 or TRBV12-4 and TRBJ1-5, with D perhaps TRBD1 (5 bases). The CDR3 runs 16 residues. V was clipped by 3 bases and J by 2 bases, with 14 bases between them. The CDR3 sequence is CASSLTGTPGNQPQHF. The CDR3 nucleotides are TGTGCCAGCAGTTTGACCGGGACGCCGGGCAATCAGCCCCAGCATTTT.

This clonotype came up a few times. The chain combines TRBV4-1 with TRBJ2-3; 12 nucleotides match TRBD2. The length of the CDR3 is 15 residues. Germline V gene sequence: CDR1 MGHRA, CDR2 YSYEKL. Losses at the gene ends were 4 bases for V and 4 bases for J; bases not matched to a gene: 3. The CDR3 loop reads CASSRLAGVSDTQYF. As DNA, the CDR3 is TGCGCCAGCAGCCGACTAGCGGGAGTTTCAGATACGCAGTATTTT.

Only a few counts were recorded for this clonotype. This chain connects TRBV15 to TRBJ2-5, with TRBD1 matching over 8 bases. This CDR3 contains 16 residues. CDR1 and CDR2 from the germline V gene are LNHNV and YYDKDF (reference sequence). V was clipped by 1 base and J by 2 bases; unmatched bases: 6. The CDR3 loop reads CATSRVGQGEQETQYF. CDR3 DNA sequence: TGTGCCACCAGCAGAGTAGGACAGGGTGAACAAGAGACCCAGTACTTC.

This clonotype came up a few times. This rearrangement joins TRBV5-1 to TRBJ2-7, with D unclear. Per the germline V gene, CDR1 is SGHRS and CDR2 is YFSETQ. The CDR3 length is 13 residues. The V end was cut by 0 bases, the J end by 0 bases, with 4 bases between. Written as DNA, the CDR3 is TGCGCCAGCAGCTTGGGTTACTCCTACGAGCAGTACTTC. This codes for CASSLGYSYEQYF.

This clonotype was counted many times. The CDR3 coding sequence is TGTGCCAGCAGTAACCCGGGACAGGGCACTGAAGCTTTCTTT. Translating gives CASSNPGQGTEAFF. The chain carries TRBV6-5 and TRBJ1-1, with 9 bases fitting TRBD1. V lost 5 bases to trimming and J lost 4 bases; unmatched junction nucleotides: 5. CDR3 length: 14 amino acids. Germline CDR1 reads MNHEY; CDR2 reads SVGAGI.

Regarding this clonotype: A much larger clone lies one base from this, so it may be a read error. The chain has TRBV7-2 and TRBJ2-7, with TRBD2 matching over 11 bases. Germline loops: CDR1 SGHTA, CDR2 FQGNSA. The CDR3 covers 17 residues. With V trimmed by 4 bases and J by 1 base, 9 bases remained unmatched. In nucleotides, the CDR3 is TGTGCCAGCAGCTACCTAGCGGGGGGCAGCAAGTCCTACGAGCAGTACTTC. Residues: CASSYLAGGSKSYEQYF.

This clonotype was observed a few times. This chain's CDR3 is CASGRAGDTIYF. CDR3 in DNA: TGTGCCAGCGGTCGGGCCGGGGACACCATATATTTT. This chain connects TRBV2 to TRBJ1-3, with D uncertain. Per the germline V gene, CDR1 is SNHLY and CDR2 is FYNNEI. V lost 8 bases and J lost 8, with 13 bases in between. CDR3 length: 12 residues.

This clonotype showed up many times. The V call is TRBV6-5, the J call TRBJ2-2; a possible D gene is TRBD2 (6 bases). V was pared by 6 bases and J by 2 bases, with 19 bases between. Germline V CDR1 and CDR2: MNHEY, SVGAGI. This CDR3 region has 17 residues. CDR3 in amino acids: CASRRKGLASNTGELFF. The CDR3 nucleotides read TGTGCCAGCAGACGCAAGGGCCTAGCGAGTAACACCGGGGAGCTGTTTTTT.

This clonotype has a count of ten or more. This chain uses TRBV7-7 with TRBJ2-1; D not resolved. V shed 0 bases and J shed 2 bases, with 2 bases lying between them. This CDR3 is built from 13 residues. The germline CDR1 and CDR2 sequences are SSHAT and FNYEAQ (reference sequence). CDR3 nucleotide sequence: TGTGCCAGCAGCTTAGCCCCCTACAATGAGCAGTTCTTC. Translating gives CASSLAPYNEQFF.

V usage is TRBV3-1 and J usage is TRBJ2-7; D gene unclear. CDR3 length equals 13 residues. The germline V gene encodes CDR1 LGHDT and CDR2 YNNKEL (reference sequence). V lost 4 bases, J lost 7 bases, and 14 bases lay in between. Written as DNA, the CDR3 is TGTGCCAGCAGCCTGCCCCCCTACTTGGAGCAGTACTTC. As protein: CASSLPPYLEQYF.

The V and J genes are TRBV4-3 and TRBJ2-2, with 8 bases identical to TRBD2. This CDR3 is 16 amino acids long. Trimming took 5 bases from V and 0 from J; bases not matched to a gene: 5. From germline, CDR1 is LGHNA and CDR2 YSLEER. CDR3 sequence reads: CASSDLAGANTGELFF. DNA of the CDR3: TGCGCCAGCAGCGACCTAGCGGGCGCGAACACCGGGGAGCTGTTTTTT.

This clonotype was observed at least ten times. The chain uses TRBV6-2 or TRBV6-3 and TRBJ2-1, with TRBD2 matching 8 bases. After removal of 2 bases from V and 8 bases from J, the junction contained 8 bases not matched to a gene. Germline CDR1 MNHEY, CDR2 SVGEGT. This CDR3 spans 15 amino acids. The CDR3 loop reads CASSYPRREADEQFF. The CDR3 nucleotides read TGTGCCAGCAGTTACCCCAGGCGGGAGGCGGATGAGCAGTTCTTC.

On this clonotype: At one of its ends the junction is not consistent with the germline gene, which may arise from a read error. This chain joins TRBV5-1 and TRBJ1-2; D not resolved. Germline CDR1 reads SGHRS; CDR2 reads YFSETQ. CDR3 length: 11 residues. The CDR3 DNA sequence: TGCGCCAGCAGCTTGGCGGTTTTACCGAGCTTC. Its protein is CASSLAVLPSF.

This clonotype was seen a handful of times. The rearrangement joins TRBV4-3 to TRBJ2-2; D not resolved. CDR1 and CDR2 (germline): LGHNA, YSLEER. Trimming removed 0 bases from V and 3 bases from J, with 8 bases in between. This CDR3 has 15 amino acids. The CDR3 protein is CASSQERSHTGELFF. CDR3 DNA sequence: TGCGCCAGCAGCCAAGAGAGGTCCCACACCGGGGAGCTGTTTTTT.

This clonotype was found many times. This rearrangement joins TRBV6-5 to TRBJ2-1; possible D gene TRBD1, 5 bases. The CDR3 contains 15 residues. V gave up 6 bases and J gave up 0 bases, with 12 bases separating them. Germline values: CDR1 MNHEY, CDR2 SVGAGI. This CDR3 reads CASSSDRSSYNEQFF. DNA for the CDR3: TGTGCCAGCAGCTCCGACAGAAGCTCCTACAATGAGCAGTTCTTC.

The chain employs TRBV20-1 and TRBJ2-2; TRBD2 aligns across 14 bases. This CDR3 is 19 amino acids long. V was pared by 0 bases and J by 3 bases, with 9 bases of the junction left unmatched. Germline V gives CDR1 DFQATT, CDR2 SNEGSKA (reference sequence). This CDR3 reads CSARDATSGGALDTGELFF. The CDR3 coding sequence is TGCAGTGCTAGAGATGCGACTAGCGGGGGGGCCTTGGACACCGGGGAGCTGTTTTTT.

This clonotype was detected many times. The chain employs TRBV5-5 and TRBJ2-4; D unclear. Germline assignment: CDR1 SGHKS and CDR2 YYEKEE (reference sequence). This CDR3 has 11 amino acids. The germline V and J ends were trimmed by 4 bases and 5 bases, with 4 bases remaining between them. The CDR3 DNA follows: TGTGCCAGCAGCCAAGAAAACATTCAGTACTTC. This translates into CASSQENIQYF.

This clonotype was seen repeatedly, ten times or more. The CDR3 DNA reads TGTGCCTGGACTGCCGGGACAGGGTTCAATGAGCAGTTCTTC. Translated, it gives CAWTAGTGFNEQFF. The chain uses TRBV30 and TRBJ2-1; TRBD1 matches 9 bases. V was pared by 4 bases and J by 6 bases, with 7 bases of the junction left unmatched. This CDR3 contains 14 residues. Looked up from germline, CDR1 is GTSNPN and CDR2 is SVGIG (reference sequence).

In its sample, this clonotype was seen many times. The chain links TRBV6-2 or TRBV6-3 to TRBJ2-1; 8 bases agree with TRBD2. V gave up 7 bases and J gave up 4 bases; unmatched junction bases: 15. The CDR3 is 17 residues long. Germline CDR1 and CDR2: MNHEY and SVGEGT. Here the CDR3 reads CASNGGGSGNDYNEQFF. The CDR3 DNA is TGTGCCAGCAACGGGGGGGGTAGCGGGAACGATTACAATGAGCAGTTCTTC.

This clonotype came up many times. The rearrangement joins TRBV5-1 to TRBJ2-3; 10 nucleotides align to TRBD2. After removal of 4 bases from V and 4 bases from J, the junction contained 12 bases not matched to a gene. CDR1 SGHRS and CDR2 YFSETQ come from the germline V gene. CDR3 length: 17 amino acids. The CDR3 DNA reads TGCGCCAGCAGCACATCCTTAGCGGGAGGATTGGCAGATACGCAGTATTTT. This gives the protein CASSTSLAGGLADTQYF.

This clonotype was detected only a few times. The CDR3 DNA follows: TGTGCCAGCAGAGTTCCGGGCAGGGTGTATGAGCAGTTCTTC. Its translation is CASRVPGRVYEQFF. The chain joins TRBV11-2 to TRBJ2-1, with D perhaps TRBD1 (5 bases). The ends were cut back, 6 bases at V and 8 bases at J, with 17 bases in the middle. The CDR3 spans 14 residues. Germline CDR1 reads SGHAT; CDR2 reads FQNNGV.

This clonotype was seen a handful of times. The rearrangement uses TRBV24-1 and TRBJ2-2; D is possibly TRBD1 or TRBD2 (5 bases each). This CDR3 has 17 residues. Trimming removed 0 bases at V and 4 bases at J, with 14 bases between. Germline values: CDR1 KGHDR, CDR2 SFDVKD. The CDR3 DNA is TGTGCCACCAGTGATTTGGGGACCGGGACCACCACCGGGGAGCTGTTTTTT. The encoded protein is CATSDLGTGTTTGELFF.

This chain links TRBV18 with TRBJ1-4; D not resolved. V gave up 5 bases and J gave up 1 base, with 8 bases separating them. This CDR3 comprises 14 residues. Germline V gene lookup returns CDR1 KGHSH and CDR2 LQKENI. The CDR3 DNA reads TGTGCCAGCTCATCGTGGGGAACTAATGAAAAACTGTTTTTT. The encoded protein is CASSSWGTNEKLFF.

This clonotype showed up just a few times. Written as DNA, the CDR3 is TGCAGTGCCAAAGTGGGCGGTGACTATGGCTACACCTTC. It yields the protein CSAKVGGDYGYTF. The chain employs TRBV20-1 and TRBJ1-2; the D is unclear. This CDR3 contains 13 residues. Germline CDR1 DFQATT, CDR2 SNEGSKA (reference sequence). V was cut by 6 bases and J by 3 bases, with 14 bases left in between.

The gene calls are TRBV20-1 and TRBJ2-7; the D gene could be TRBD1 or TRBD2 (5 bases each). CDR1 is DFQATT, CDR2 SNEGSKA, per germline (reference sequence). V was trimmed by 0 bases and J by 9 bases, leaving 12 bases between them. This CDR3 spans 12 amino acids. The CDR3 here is CSAREGERAQYF. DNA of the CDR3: TGCAGTGCTAGAGAGGGGGAACGCGCGCAGTACTTC.

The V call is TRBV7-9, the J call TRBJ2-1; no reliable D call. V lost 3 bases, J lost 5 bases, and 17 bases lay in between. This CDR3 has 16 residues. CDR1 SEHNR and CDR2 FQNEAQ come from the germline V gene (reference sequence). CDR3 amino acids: CASSFRFGVVNNEQFF. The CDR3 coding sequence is TGTGCCAGCAGCTTCCGCTTTGGCGTAGTAAACAATGAGCAGTTCTTC.

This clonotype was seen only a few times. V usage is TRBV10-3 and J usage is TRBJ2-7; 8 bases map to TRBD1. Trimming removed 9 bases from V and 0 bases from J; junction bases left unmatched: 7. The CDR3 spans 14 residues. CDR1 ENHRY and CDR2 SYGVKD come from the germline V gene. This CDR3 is CAITGTGGSYEQYF. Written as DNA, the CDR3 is TGTGCCATAACCGGGACAGGAGGCTCCTACGAGCAGTACTTC.

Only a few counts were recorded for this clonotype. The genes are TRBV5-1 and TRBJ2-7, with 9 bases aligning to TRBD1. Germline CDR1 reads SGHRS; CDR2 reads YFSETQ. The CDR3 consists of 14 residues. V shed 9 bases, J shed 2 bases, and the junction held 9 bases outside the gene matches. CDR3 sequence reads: CATGPGQGTYEQYF. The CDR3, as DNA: TGCGCCACGGGACCGGGACAGGGAACCTACGAGCAGTACTTC.

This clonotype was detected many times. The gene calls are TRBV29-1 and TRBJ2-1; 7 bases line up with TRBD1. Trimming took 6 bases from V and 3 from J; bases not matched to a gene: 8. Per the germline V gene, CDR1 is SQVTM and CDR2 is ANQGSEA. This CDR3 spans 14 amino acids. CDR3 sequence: CSVGSTGNYNEQFF. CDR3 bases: TGCAGCGTCGGATCGACAGGGAACTACAATGAGCAGTTCTTC.

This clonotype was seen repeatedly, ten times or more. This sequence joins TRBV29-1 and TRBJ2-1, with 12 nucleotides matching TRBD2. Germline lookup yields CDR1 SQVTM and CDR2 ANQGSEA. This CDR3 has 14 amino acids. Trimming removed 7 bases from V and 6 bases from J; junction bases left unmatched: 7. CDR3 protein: CSDITSGRPNEQFF. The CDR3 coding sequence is TGCAGCGACATCACTAGCGGGAGGCCCAATGAGCAGTTCTTC.

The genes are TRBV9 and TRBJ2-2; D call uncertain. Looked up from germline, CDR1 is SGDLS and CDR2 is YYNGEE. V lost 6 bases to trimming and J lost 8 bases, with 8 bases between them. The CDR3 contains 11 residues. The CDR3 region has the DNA TGTGCCAGCACCACAAAGGGGGAGCTGTTTTTT. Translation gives CASTTKGELFF.

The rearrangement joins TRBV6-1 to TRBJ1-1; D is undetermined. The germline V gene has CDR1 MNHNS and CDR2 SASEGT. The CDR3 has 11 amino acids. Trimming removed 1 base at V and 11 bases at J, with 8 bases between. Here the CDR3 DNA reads TGTGCCAGCAGTGAAGTGGCGTGGGCTTTCTTT. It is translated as CASSEVAWAFF.